A selection of T cell receptor beta chains follows, all from one sample in a study of cytomegalovirus exposure and HLA in healthy donors. Only in-frame clones appear in the TCRdb table, and some are missing; sequencing was by immunoSEQ multiplex PCR. The sample yields some 170,000 clones, about 79% seen once. The sequenced sample consisted of PBMCs. These receptors all come from a man aged 40-55 years in good health and CMV-seropositive. Each CDR3 is given with its conserved first and last residue. Fields, in order: V gene, J gene, clone size, D gene, CDR3 DNA, CDR3 protein. The D gene is left open where the match is weak. Clone size is given for some rows only: seen once, a few or many times, or a class if the clone is expanded.

TRBV7-2	TRBJ2-7	.	TRBD2	TGTGCCAGCAGCAAGGCGGGAGGCGGGTACGAGCAGTACTTC	CASSKAGGGYEQYF
TRBV11-2	TRBJ1-3	once	TRBD1	TGTGCCAGCAGCTTACAGGGGGCGTCCGGAAACACCATATATTTT	CASSLQGASGNTIYF
TRBV10-2	TRBJ1-3	.	.	TGCGCCAGCAGTGAGTCCAGGGCTGGAAACACCATATATTTT	CASSESRAGNTIYF
TRBV9	TRBJ2-2	.	TRBD2	TGTGCCAGCAGCGTAAGCGGGAGTACCGGGGAGCTGTTTTTT	CASSVSGSTGELFF
TRBV28	TRBJ2-7	once	.	TGTGCCAGCGCTCCGACTAGTGAGTCCTACGAGCAGTACTTC	CASAPTSESYEQYF
TRBV9	TRBJ2-5	few	TRBD2	TGTGCCAGCAGCGGATCTAGCGGGAGGCAAGAGACCCAGTACTTC	CASSGSSGRQETQYF
TRBV5-1	TRBJ1-1	few	TRBD1	TGCGCCAGCAGCTTGGATGGACAGGGGACTGAAGCTTTCTTT	CASSLDGQGTEAFF
TRBV6-4	TRBJ2-2	few	TRBD2	TGTGCCAGCAGCCCTCTGGGAGGCGGGAGGGCCAGAACCGGGGAGCTGTTTTTT	CASSPLGGGRARTGELFF
TRBV10-3	TRBJ2-7	.	.	TGTGCCATCAGTGACGCTAGCAGCTACGAGCAGTACTTC	CAISDASSYEQYF
TRBV2	TRBJ2-7	.	.	TGTGCCAGCAGATGGGGGAGGAGCGAGCAGTACTTC	CASRWGRSEQYF
TRBV2	TRBJ2-7	once	.	TGTGCCAGCAGGCTTCTTAGAGGCTACGAGCAGTACTTC	CASRLLRGYEQYF
TRBV19	TRBJ2-1	.	TRBD1	TGTGCCAGTAGTTTAATCACAGGGGTGCCTGAGCAGTTCTTC	CASSLITGVPEQFF
TRBV11-3	TRBJ1-6	.	.	TGTGCCAGCAGCTTATCAGGGCGATCACCCCTCCACTTT	CASSLSGRSPLHF
TRBV11-2	TRBJ2-7	.	TRBD2	TGTGCCAGCAGCATCCAGCGGGAGCGGGAGCAGTACTTC	CASSIQREREQYF
TRBV6-6	TRBJ2-7	.	.	TGTGCCAGCAGTTACTCGAGCCGAGATCCCTACTACGAGCAGTACTTC	CASSYSSRDPYYEQYF
TRBV2	TRBJ2-5	few	.	TGTGCCAGCAATAGAGCGGAGACCCAGTACTTC	CASNRAETQYF
TRBV7-8	TRBJ2-7	.	.	TGTGCCAGCAGCTTAACGCACAGCCAATACGAGCAGTACTTC	CASSLTHSQYEQYF